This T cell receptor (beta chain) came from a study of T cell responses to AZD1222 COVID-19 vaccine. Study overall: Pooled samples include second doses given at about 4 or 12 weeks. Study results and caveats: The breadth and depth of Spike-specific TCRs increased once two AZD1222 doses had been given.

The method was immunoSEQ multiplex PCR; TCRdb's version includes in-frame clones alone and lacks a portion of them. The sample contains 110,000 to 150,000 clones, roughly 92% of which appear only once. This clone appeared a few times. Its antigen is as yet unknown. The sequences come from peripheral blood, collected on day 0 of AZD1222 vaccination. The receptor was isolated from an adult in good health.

The CDR3 bases are TGTGCCAGCAGTGCTAGACAGGGTCCCAATCAGCCCCAGCATTTT. It specifies CASSARQGPNQPQHF. V is TRBV2 and J is TRBJ1-5; 7 nucleotides line up with TRBD1. The CDR3 has 15 residues. The J segment lost 3 bases and the V segment lost 4 bases, leaving 6 bases of the junction unmatched. CDR1 is SNHLY, CDR2 FYNNEI, per germline. Using reference TRBV2 and TRBJ1-5 for the parts outside the CDR3, the full variable domain is EPEVTQTPSHQVTQMGQEVILRCVPISNHLYFYWYRQILGQKVEFLVSFYNNEISEKSEIFDDQFSVERPDGSNFTLKIRSTKLEDSAMYFCASSARQGPNQPQHFGDGTRLSIL.